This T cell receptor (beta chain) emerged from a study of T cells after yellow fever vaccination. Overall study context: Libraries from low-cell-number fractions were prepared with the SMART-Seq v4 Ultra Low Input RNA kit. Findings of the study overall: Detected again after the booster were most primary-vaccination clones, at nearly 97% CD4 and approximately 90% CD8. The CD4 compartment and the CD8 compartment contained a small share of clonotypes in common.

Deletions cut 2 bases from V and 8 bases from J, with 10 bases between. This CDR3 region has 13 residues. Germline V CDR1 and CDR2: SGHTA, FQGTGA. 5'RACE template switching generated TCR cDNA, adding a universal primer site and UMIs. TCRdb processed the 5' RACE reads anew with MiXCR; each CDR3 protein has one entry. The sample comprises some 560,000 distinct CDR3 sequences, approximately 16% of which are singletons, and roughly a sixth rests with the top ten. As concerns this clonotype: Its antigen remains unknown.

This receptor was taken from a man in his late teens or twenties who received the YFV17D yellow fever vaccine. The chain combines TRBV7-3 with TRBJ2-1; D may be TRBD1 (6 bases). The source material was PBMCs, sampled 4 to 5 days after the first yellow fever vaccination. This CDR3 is CASSLERTDEQFF. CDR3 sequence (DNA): TGTGCCAGCAGCTTAGAAAGGACAGATGAGCAGTTCTTC.